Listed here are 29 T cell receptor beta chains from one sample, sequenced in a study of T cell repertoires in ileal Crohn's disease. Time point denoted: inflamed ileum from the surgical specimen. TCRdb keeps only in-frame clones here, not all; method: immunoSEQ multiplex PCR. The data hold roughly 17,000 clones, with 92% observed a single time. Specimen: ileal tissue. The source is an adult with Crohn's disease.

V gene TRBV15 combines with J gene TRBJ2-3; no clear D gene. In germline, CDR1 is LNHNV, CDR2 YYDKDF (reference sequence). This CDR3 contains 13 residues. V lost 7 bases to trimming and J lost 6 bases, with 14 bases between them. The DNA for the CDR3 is TGTGCCACCATTGCCCTGAATATGGATACGCAGTATTTT. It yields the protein CATIALNMDTQYF. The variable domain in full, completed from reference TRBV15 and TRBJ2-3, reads DAMVIQNPRYQVTQFGKPVTLSCSQTLNHNVMYWYQQKSSQAPKLLFHYYDKDFNNEADTPDNFQSRRPNTSFCFLDIRSPGLGDTAMYLCATIALNMDTQYFGPGTRLTVL.

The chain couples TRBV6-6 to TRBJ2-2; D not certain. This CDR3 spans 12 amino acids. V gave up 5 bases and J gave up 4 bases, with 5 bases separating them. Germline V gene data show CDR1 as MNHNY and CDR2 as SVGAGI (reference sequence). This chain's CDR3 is CASSVITGELFF. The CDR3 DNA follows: TGTGCCAGCAGTGTAATCACCGGGGAGCTGTTTTTT.

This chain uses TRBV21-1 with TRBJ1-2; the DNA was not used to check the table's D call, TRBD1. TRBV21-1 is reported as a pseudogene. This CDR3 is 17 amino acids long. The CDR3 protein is CASSKRETGGRNYGYTF. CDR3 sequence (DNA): TGTGCCAGCAGCAAGAGAGAGACAGGGGGTCGTAACTATGGCTACACCTTC.

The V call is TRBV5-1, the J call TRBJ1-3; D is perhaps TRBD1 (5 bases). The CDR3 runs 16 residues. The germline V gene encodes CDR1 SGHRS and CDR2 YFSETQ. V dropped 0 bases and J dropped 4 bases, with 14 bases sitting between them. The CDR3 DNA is TGCGCCAGCAGCTTGGTTGGGGGGGTAGTAGGAAACACCATATATTTT. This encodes CASSLVGGVVGNTIYF.

The CDR3 here is CASSLAGGDGNTIYF. The CDR3, as DNA: TGCGCCAGCAGCTTGGCCGGAGGGGACGGAAACACCATATATTTT. V gene TRBV5-1 combines with J gene TRBJ1-3; D is perhaps TRBD1 (5 bases). Trimming removed 0 bases at V and 4 bases at J, with 11 bases between. Germline CDR1 and CDR2: SGHRS and YFSETQ. The length of the CDR3 is 15 residues.

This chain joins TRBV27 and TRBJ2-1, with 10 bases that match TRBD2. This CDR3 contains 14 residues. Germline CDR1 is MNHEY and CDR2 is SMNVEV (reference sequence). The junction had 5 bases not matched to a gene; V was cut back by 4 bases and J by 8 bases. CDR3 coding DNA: TGTGCCAGCAGTTATAGCGGGGGGCGGTATGAGCAGTTCTTC. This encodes CASSYSGGRYEQFF.

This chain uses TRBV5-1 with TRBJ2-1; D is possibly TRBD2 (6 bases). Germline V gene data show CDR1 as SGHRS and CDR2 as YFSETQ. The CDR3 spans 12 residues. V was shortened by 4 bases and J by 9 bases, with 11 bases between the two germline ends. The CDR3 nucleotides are TGCGCCAGCAGCGGGCGGGACGGTGAGCAGTTCTTC. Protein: CASSGRDGEQFF.

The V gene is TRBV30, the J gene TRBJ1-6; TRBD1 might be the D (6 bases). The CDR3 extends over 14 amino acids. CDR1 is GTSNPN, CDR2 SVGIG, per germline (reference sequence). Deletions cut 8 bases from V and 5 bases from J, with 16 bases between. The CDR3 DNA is TGTGCCCGGGATGGGGGCGCCCATAATTCACCCCTCCACTTT. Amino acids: CARDGGAHNSPLHF.

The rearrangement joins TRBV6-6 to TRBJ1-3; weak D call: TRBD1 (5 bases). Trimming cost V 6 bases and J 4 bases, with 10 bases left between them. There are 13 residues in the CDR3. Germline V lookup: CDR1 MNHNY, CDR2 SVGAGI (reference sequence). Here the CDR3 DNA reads TGTGCCAGCAGGACGGGGGGGGGAAACACCATATATTTT. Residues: CASRTGGGNTIYF.

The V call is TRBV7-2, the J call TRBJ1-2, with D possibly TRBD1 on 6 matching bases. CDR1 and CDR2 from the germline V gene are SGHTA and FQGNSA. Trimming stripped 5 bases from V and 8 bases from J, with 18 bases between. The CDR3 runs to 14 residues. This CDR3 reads CASSPAGVGYGYTF. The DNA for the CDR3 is TGTGCCAGCAGCCCCGCAGGGGTAGGCTACGGCTACACCTTC.

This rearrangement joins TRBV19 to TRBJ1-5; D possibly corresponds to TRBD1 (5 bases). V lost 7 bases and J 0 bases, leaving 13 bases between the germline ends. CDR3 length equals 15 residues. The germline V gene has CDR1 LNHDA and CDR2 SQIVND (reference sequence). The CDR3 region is CASKLGVISNQPQHF. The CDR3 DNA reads TGTGCCAGTAAACTAGGGGTTATTAGCAATCAGCCCCAGCATTTT.

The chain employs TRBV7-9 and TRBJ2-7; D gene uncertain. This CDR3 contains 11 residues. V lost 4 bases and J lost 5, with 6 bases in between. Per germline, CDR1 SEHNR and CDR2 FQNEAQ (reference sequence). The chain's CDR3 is CASSSTHEQYF. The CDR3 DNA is TGTGCCAGCAGCTCGACCCACGAGCAGTACTTC.

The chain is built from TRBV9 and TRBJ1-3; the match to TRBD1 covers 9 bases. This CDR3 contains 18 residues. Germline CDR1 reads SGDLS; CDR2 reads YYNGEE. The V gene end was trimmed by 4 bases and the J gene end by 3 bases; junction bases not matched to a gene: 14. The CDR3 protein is CASSHPGLTGGGGNTIYF. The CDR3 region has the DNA TGTGCCAGCAGCCACCCCGGTTTGACAGGGGGTGGTGGAAACACCATATATTTT.

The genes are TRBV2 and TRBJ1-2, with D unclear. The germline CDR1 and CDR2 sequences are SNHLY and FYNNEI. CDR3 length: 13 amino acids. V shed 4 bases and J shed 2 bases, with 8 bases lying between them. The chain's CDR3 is CASSGAGNYGYTF. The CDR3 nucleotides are TGTGCCAGCAGTGGAGCGGGGAACTATGGCTACACCTTC.

CDR3 sequence (DNA): TGTGCCAGCAGCTTAGACAGGGGTTACACCGGGGAGCTGTTTTTT. This sequence encodes CASSLDRGYTGELFF. The rearrangement joins TRBV5-6 to TRBJ2-2, with 8 bases aligning to TRBD1. J was trimmed by 3 bases and V by 2 bases; bases with no gene match: 3. There are 15 residues in the CDR3. Germline V gene lookup returns CDR1 SGHDT and CDR2 YYEEEE.

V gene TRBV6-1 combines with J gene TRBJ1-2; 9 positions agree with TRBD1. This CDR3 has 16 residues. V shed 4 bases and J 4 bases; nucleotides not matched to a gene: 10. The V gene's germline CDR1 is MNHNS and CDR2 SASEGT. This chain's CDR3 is CASSVKGQGDPYGYTF. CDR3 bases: TGTGCCAGCAGTGTAAAGGGACAGGGCGACCCCTATGGCTACACCTTC.

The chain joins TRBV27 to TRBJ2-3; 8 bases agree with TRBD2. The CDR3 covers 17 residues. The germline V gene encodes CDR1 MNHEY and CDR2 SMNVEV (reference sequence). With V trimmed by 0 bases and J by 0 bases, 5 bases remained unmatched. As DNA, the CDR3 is TGTGCCAGCAGTTTATCGGTAGCGGGGCCAAGCACAGATACGCAGTATTTT. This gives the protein CASSLSVAGPSTDTQYF.

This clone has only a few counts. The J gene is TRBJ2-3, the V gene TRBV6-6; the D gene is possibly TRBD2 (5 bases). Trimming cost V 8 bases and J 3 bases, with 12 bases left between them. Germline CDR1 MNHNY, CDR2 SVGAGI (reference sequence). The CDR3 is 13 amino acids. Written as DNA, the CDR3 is TGTGCCAGCTCATGGGGAGAGACAGATACGCAGTATTTT. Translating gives CASSWGETDTQYF.

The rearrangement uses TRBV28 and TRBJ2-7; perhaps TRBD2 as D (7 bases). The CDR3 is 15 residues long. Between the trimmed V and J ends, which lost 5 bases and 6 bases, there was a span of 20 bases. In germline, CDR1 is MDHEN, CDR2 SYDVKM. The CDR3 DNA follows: TGTGCCAGCAGTCCTGGGGGGGCCCGTTTACCCGAGCAGTACTTC. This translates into CASSPGGARLPEQYF.

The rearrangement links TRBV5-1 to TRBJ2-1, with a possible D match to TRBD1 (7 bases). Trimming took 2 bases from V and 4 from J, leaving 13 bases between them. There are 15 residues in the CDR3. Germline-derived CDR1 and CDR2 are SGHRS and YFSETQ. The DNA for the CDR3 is TGCGCCAGCAGCTTTGGAGGGGGCGGATACAATGAGCAGTTCTTC. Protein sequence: CASSFGGGGYNEQFF.

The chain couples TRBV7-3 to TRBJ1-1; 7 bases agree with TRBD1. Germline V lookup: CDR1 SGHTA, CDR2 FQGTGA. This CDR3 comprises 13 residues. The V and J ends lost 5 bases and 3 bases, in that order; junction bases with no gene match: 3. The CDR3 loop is CASSVDRDTEAFF. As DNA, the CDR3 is TGTGCCAGCAGCGTCGACAGGGACACTGAAGCTTTCTTT.

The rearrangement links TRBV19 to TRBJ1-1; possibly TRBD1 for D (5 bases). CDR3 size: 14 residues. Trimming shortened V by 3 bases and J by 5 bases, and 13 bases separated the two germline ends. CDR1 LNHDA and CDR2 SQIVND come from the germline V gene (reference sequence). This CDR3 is CASSMEGRGTEAFF. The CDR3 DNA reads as TGTGCCAGTAGTATGGAGGGGCGCGGGACTGAAGCTTTCTTT.

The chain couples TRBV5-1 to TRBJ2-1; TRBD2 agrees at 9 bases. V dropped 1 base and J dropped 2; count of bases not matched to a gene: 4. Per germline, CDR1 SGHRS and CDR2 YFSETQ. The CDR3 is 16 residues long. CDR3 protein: CASSLSGGFPYNEQFF. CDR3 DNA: TGCGCCAGCAGCTTGAGCGGGGGGTTCCCCTACAATGAGCAGTTCTTC.

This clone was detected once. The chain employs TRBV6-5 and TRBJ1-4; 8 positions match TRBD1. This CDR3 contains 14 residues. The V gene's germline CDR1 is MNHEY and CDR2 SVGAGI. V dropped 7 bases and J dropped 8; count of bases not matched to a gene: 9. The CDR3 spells CASTMDREDEKLFF. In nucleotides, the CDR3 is TGTGCCAGCACCATGGACAGGGAAGACGAAAAACTGTTTTTT.

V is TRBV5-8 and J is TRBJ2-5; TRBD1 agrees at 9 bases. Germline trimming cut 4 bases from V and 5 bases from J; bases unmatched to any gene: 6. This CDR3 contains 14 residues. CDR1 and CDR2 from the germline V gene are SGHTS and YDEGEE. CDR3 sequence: CASSQGTGWETQYF. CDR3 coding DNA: TGTGCCAGCAGCCAGGGGACAGGGTGGGAGACCCAGTACTTC.

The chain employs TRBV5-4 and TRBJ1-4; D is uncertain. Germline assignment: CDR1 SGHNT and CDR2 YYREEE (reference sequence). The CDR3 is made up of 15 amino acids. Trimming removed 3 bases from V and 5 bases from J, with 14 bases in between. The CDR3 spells CASSYEGRGNEKLFF. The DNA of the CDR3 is TGTGCCAGCAGCTACGAAGGACGGGGAAATGAAAAACTGTTTTTT.

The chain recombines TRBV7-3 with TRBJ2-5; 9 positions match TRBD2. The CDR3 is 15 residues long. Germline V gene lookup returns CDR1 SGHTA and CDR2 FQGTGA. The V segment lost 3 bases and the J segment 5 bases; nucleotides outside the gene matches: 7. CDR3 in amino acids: CASSLSGGPTETQYF. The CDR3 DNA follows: TGTGCCAGCAGCTTGAGCGGGGGGCCAACGGAGACCCAGTACTTC.

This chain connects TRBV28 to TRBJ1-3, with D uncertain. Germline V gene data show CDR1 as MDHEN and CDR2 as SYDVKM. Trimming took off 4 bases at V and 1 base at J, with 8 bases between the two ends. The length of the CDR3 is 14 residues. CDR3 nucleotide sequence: TGTGCCAGCAGTTCTTCCGGGTCTGGAAACACCATATATTTT. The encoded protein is CASSSSGSGNTIYF.

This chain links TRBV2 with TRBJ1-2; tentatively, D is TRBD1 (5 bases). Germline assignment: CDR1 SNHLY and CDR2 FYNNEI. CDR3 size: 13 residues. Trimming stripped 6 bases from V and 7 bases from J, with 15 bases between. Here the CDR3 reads CASSGGTAFGYTF. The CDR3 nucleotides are TGTGCCAGCAGCGGCGGGACTGCCTTTGGCTACACCTTC.